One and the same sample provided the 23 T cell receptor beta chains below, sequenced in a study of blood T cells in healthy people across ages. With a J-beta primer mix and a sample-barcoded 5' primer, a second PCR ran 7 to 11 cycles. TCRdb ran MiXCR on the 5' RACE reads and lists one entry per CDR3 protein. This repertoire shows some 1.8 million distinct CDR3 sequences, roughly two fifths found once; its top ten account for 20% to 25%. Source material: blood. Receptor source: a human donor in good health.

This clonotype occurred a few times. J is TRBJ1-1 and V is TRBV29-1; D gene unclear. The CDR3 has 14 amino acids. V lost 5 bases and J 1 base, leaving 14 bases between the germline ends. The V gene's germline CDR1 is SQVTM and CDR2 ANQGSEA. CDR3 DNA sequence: TGCAGCGTTCACGAGGGCTCGACGAACACTGAAGCTTTCTTT. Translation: CSVHEGSTNTEAFF.

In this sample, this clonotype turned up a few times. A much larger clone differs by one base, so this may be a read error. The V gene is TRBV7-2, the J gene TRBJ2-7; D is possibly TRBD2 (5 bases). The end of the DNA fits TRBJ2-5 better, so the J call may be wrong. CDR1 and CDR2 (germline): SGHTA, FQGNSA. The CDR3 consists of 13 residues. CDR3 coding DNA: TGTACCAGCAGCCCTAGCAATGCGGAGACCCAGTACTTC. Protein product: CTSSPSNAETQYF.

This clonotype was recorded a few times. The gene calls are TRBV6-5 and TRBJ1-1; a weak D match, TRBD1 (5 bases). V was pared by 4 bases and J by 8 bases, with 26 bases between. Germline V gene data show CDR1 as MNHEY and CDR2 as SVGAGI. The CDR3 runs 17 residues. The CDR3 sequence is CASSSPRVDSGPTEAFF. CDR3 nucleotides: TGTGCCAGCAGTTCCCCCAGGGTCGATTCTGGACCTACCGAAGCTTTCTTT.

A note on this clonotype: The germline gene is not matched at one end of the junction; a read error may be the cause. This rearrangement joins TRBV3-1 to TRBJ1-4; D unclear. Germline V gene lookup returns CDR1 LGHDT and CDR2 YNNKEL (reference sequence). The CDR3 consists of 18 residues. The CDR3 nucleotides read TGTGCCGGCAGCCAAGTGAAGGGAATCTATCTAACTAATGAAAAACTGTTTTTT. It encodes CAGSQVKGIYLTNEKLFF.

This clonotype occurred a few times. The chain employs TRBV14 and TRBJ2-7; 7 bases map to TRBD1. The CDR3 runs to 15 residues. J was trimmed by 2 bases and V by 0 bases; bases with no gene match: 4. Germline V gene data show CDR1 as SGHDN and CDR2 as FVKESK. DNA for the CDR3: TGTGCCAGCAGCCAAGATAAGGACAGGACCTACGAGCAGTACTTC. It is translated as CASSQDKDRTYEQYF.

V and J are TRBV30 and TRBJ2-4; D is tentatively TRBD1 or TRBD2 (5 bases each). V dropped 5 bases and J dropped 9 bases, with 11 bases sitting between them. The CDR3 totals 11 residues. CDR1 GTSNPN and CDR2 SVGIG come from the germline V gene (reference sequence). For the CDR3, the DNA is TGTGCCTGGGGGACGGGGAGCATTCAGTACTTC. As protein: CAWGTGSIQYF.

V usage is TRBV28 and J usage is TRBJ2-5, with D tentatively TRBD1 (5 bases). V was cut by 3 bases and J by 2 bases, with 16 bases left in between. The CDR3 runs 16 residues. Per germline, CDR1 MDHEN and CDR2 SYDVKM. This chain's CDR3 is CASSFNRLGNQETQYF. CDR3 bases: TGTGCCAGCAGTTTTAACAGGCTGGGTAATCAAGAGACCCAGTACTTC. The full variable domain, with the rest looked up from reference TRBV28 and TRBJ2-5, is DVKVTQSSRYLVKRTGEKVFLECVQDMDHENMFWYRQDPGLGLRLIYFSYDVKMKEKGDIPEGYSVSREKKERFSLILESASTNQTSMYLCASSFNRLGNQETQYFGPGTRLLVL.

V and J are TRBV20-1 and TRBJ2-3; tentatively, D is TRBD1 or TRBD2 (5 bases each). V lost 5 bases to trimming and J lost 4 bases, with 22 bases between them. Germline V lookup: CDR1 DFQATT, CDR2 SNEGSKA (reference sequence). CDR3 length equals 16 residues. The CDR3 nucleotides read TGCAGTGCTGATGACTCCGGGACCCACAACGCAGATACGCAGTATTTT. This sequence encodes CSADDSGTHNADTQYF.

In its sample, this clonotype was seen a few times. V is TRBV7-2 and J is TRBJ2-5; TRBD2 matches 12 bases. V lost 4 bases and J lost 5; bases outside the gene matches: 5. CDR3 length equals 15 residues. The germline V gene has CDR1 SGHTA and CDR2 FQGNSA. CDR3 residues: CASSWTSGVGETQYF. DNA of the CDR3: TGTGCCAGCAGCTGGACTAGCGGGGTTGGGGAGACCCAGTACTTC.

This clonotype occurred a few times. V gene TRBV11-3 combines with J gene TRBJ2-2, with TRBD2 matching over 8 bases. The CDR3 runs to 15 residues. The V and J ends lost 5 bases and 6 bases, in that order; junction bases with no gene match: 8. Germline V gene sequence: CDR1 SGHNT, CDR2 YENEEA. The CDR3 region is CASSPAGVSAGELFF. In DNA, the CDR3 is TGTGCCAGCAGCCCAGCGGGGGTGAGCGCCGGGGAGCTGTTTTTT.

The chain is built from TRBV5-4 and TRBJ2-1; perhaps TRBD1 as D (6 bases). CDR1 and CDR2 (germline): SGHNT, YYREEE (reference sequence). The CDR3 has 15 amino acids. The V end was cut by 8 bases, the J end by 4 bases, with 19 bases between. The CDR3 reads CASTTGNTIYNEQFF. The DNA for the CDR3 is TGTGCCAGTACTACAGGGAATACCATATACAATGAGCAGTTCTTC.

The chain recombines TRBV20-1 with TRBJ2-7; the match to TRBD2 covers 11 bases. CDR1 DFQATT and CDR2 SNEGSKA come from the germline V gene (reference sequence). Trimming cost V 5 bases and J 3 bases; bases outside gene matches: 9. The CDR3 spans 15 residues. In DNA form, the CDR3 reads TGCAGTGCTCCTGCCTGGGGACTAGCGGACTACGAGCAGTACTTC. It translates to CSAPAWGLADYEQYF.

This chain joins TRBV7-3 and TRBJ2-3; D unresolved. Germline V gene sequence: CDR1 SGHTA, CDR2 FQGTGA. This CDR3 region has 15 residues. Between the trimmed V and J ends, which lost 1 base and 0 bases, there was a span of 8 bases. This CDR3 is CASSLSLTSTDTQYF. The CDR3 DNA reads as TGTGCCAGCAGCTTAAGCCTGACGAGCACAGATACGCAGTATTTT.

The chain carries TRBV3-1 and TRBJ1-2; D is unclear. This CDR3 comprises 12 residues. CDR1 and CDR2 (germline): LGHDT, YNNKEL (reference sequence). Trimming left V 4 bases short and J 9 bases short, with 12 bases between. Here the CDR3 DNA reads TGTGCCAGCAGCCGACGCCCGTATAGCTACACCTTC. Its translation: CASSRRPYSYTF.

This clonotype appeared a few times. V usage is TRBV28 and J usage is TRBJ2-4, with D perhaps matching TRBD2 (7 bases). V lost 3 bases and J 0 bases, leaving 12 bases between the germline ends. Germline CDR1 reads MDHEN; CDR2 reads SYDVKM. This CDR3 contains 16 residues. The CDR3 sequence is CASSFAGALAKNIQYF. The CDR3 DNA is TGTGCCAGCAGTTTTGCGGGGGCCCTAGCCAAAAACATTCAGTACTTC. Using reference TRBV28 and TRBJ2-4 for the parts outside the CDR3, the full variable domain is DVKVTQSSRYLVKRTGEKVFLECVQDMDHENMFWYRQDPGLGLRLIYFSYDVKMKEKGDIPEGYSVSREKKERFSLILESASTNQTSMYLCASSFAGALAKNIQYFGAGTRLSVL.

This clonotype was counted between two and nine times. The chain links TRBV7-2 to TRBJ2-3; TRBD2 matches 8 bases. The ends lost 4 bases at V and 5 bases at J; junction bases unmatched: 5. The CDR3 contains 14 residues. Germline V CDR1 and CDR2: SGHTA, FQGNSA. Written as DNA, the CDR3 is TGTGCCAGCAGCTCGGGACTAGTTCAAGATACGCAGTATTTT. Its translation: CASSSGLVQDTQYF.

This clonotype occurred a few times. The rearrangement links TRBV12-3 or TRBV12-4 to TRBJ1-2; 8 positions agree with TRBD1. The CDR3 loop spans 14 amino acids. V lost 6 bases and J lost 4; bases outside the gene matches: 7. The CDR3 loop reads CASSIGQGGYGYTF. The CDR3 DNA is TGTGCCAGCAGCATCGGACAGGGCGGCTATGGCTACACCTTC.

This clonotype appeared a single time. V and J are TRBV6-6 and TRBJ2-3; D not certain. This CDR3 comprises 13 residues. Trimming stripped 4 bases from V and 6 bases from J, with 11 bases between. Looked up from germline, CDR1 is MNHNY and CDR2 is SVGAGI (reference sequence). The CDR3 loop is CASSLDPVDTQYF. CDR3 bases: TGTGCCAGCAGTTTGGACCCGGTGGATACGCAGTATTTT.

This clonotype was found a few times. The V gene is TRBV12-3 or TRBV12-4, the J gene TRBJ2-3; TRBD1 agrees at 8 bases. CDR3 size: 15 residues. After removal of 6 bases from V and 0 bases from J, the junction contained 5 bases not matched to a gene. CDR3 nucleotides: TGTGCCAGCAGGCCCGACAGGGGTAGCACAGATACGCAGTATTTT. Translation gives CASRPDRGSTDTQYF.

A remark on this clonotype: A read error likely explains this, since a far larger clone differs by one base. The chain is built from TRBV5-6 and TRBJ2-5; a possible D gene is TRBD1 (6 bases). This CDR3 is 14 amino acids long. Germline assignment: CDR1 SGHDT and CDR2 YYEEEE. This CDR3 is CASSLGTVQGTQYF. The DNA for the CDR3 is TGTGCCAGCAGCTTGGGGACAGTCCAAGGGACCCAGTACTTC.

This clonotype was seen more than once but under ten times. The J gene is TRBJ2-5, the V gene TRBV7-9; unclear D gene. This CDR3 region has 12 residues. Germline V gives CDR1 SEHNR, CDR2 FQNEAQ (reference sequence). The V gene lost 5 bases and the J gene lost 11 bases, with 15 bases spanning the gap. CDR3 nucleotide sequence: TGTGCCAGCAGCCCAGGACGAGTCGGGCAGTACTTC. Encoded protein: CASSPGRVGQYF.

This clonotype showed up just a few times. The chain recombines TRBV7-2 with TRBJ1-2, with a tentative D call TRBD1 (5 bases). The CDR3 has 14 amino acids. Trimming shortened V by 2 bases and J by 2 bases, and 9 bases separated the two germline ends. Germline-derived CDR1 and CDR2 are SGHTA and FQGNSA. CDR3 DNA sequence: TGTGCCAGCAGCTTAATCCGGGGGAACTATGGCTACACCTTC. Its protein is CASSLIRGNYGYTF.

The CDR3 coding sequence is TGCAGCGTTAGTAATAGGGGTTCGATCTCCTACGAGCAGTACTTC. Amino acids: CSVSNRGSISYEQYF. The chain combines TRBV29-1 with TRBJ2-7, with TRBD1 as a possible D gene (5 bases). Germline V CDR1 and CDR2: SQVTM, ANQGSEA. Trimming stripped 5 bases from V and 0 bases from J, with 17 bases between. This CDR3 comprises 15 residues.